This T cell receptor (beta chain) originates from a study of T cell responses to AZD1222 COVID-19 vaccine. To note about this clone: Its antigen is still unknown. The germline gene is not matched at one end of the junction; a read error may be the cause.

Points from the study as a whole: Recipients of AZD1222 seropositive at baseline numbered only 5 or 6. Mapped onto spike, vaccine-associated CD4 TCRs spanned it and were dominant at 160-218 and 743-854.

This CDR3 has 14 residues. CDR1 SGDLS and CDR2 YYNGEE come from the germline V gene. Clones were sequenced by immunoSEQ multiplex PCR, and TCRdb holds only the in-frame ones, with some missing. The sample lists some 180,000 clones, approximately 86% occurring once. This sequence joins TRBV9 and TRBJ1-1, with no clear D. This TCR was sampled from an adult in good health. Source: peripheral blood, taken on day 0 of AZD1222 vaccination. CDR3 DNA sequence: TGTGCCAGCAGCCCCGTTCCCGGGAACCCTGAAGCTTTCTTT. Residues: CASSPVPGNPEAFF.